Listed below are T cell receptor beta chains from one sample, sequenced in a study of T cells after yellow fever vaccination. TCRdb reprocessed the 5' RACE reads via MiXCR and lists one record per CDR3 protein. Of under 200,000 distinct CDR3 sequences listed, approximately 11% are singletons. The source material was CD8+ T cells sorted from PBMCs, sampled 15 days after the yellow fever booster vaccination. These receptors all come from a man aged 18 to 29 who received the YFV17D yellow fever vaccine. The CDR3 runs from the conserved cysteine through the conserved F or W. Each record gives: V gene, J gene, clone size, D gene, CDR3 protein, CDR3 DNA. The D gene is left open where the match is weak. Clone size appears in some rows only: once, few, many, or a class for an expanded clone.

TRBV7-8,TRBJ2-2,.,.,CASSHGPATGELFF,TGTGCCAGCAGCCATGGTCCCGCTACCGGGGAGCTGTTTTTT
TRBV27,TRBJ2-1,many,TRBD2,CASSLGGGAGNEQFF,TGTGCCAGCAGTTTAGGCGGGGGGGCAGGCAATGAGCAGTTCTTC
TRBV12-3/TRBV12-4,TRBJ2-7,many,.,CASSAPLGPYEQYF,TGTGCCAGCAGTGCCCCGCTCGGGCCCTACGAGCAGTACTTC
TRBV2,TRBJ1-1,.,TRBD1,CASSGARGTGGIGAFF,TGTGCCAGCAGTGGTGCCAGGGGGACAGGGGGGATAGGGGCTTTCTTT
TRBV29-1,TRBJ1-1,.,TRBD1,CSAGDSDLNTEAFF,TGCAGCGCCGGGGACAGCGATTTGAACACTGAAGCTTTCTTT
TRBV7-9,TRBJ2-2,few,.,CASSRDRLARVTGELFF,TGTGCCAGCAGCCGTGACCGTCTAGCGAGGGTTACCGGGGAGCTGTTTTTT
TRBV29-1,TRBJ1-3,many,TRBD1,CSAESGTGTKGNTIYF,TGCAGCGCCGAATCTGGGACAGGGACAAAAGGAAACACCATATATTTT
TRBV4-1,TRBJ1-1,few,.,CASSPPGLATEAFF,TGCGCCAGCAGCCCCCCAGGGTTAGCCACTGAAGCTTTCTTT
TRBV4-2,TRBJ1-2,few,.,CASSLGTVANYGYTF,TGTGCCAGCAGCCTCGGGACGGTCGCCAACTATGGCTACACCTTC
TRBV7-6,TRBJ2-5,many,.,CASSLDAYQETQYF,TGTGCCAGCAGCTTGGATGCGTACCAAGAGACCCAGTACTTC
TRBV7-9,TRBJ2-2,few,TRBD1,CASRPPTGGTGELFF,TGTGCCAGCAGACCTCCCACAGGGGGCACCGGGGAGCTGTTTTTT
TRBV7-6,TRBJ2-3,.,TRBD1,CASSLALPGSGTGKGTDTQYF,TGTGCCAGCAGCTTAGCCCTACCCGGGTCCGGGACAGGGAAAGGCACAGATACGCAGTATTTT
TRBV7-8,TRBJ2-5,few,TRBD2,CASSLGTRGGETQYF,TGTGCCAGCAGCTTGGGGACTAGGGGGGGAGAGACCCAGTACTTC
TRBV18,TRBJ2-7,.,TRBD1,CASSPGGQGLTYEQYF,TGTGCCAGCTCACCCGGGGGACAGGGACTTACCTACGAGCAGTACTTC
TRBV6-2/TRBV6-3,TRBJ2-5,.,.,CASRSVGPETQYF,TGTGCCAGCAGATCCGTGGGTCCCGAGACCCAGTACTTC
TRBV5-6,TRBJ2-3,few,.,CASSPYHSEDSTDTQYF,TGTGCCAGCAGCCCCTATCACTCCGAGGATAGCACAGATACGCAGTATTTT
TRBV7-2,TRBJ1-1,many,.,CASSSKTYMNTEAFF,TGTGCCAGCAGCTCGAAGACTTACATGAACACTGAAGCTTTCTTT
TRBV6-1,TRBJ2-5,many,TRBD1,CASSAWDSQETQYF,TGTGCCAGCAGTGCCTGGGACAGTCAAGAGACCCAGTACTTC
TRBV6-2/TRBV6-3,TRBJ1-2,.,.,CASSYSEESYGYTF,TGTGCCAGCAGTTACTCCGAGGAGAGCTATGGCTACACCTTC
TRBV12-3/TRBV12-4,TRBJ1-2,once,TRBD1,CASSASPTGAGYGYTF,TGTGCCAGCAGTGCAAGTCCGACAGGGGCGGGCTATGGCTACACCTTC
TRBV28,TRBJ1-1,few,.,CASRLNGGTEAFF,TGTGCCAGCCGACTGAACGGGGGAACTGAAGCTTTCTTT
TRBV3-1,TRBJ2-1,few,.,CASSQGQGRYAYNEQFF,TGTGCCAGCAGCCAAGGGCAGGGAAGGTATGCCTACAATGAGCAGTTCTTC
TRBV6-2/TRBV6-3,TRBJ2-3,few,.,CASSSYYPTDTQYF,TGTGCCAGCAGTTCCTACTACCCCACAGATACGCAGTATTTT
TRBV7-9,TRBJ2-3,.,.,CASSLGSEDTQYF,TGTGCCAGCAGCTTAGGATCGGAAGATACGCAGTATTTT
TRBV29-1,TRBJ2-3,.,TRBD2,CSVEAQLAGGPDTQYF,TGCAGCGTTGAAGCTCAACTAGCGGGGGGACCAGATACGCAGTATTTT
TRBV20-1,TRBJ2-3,.,.,CSARPPRGASTDTDTQYF,TGCAGTGCTAGACCCCCCCGGGGGGCCAGCACCGACACAGATACGCAGTATTTT
TRBV3-1,TRBJ2-5,few,TRBD2,CASILSSGGQETQYF,TGTGCCAGCATACTATCCTCGGGGGGCCAAGAGACCCAGTACTTC
TRBV6-2/TRBV6-3,TRBJ2-3,.,.,CASSYLTGGTDTQYF,TGTGCCAGCAGTTACTTGACAGGAGGCACAGATACGCAGTATTTT
TRBV21-1,TRBJ2-7,few,.,CASTVEQYF,TGTGCCAGCACGGTGGAGCAGTACTTC
TRBV4-3,TRBJ1-6,few,.,CASSQDVSGSNSPLHF,TGCGCCAGCAGCCAAGATGTTTCAGGGAGCAATTCACCCCTCCACTTT
TRBV28,TRBJ1-1,many,TRBD1,CASSPPGTGSGDTEAFF,TGTGCCAGCAGTCCCCCCGGGACAGGGTCTGGAGATACTGAAGCTTTCTTT
TRBV19,TRBJ2-7,.,.,CASSMGYSYEQYF,TGTGCCAGTAGTATGGGGTACTCCTACGAGCAGTACTTC
TRBV7-2,TRBJ2-2,.,TRBD2,CASSAGLAGIVSGELFF,TGTGCCAGCAGCGCGGGACTAGCGGGGATCGTCAGCGGGGAGCTGTTTTTT
TRBV6-6,TRBJ1-2,many,.,CASSRLLDRNYGYTF,TGTGCCAGCAGCCGCCTACTCGACAGAAACTATGGCTACACCTTC
TRBV5-1,TRBJ1-1,few,.,CASSLDAAGNPSYTEAFF,TGCGCCAGCAGCTTGGACGCCGCCGGAAACCCGAGTTACACTGAAGCTTTCTTT
TRBV10-3,TRBJ1-5,few,.,CAISESLAQPQHF,TGTGCCATCAGTGAGTCTCTCGCGCAGCCCCAGCATTTT
TRBV6-2/TRBV6-3,TRBJ1-1,.,.,CASSYSWTAFF,TGTGCCAGCAGTTACTCATGGACGGCTTTCTTT
TRBV4-1,TRBJ1-5,few,.,CASSRLVGDNQPQHF,TGCGCCAGCAGCCGACTCGTGGGGGACAATCAGCCCCAGCATTTT
TRBV6-2/TRBV6-3,TRBJ2-1,few,.,CASNGGATYNEQFF,TGTGCCAGCAATGGGGGGGCCACCTACAATGAGCAGTTCTTC
TRBV12-3/TRBV12-4,TRBJ1-4,few,.,CASSSSLATNEKLFF,TGTGCCAGCAGTTCATCTCTTGCAACTAATGAAAAACTGTTTTTT